The clone carrying this T cell receptor (beta chain) was found a few times. The data were taken from a study of naive and memory T cell subsets. Two oligonucleotides, mixed equimolar, formed the beta constant-region primer covering TRBC1 and TRBC2. A 12-nucleotide UMI and the SP2 primer were added to the cDNA 3' end by oligonucleotide ligation. Four rounds of PCR amplified the ligated cDNA using nested alpha and beta constant-region primers plus SP2. Using its own MiXCR run on the UMI-ligation and nested PCR reads, TCRdb lists one record per CDR3 protein. The data hold 150,000 or so distinct CDR3 sequences, with around 15% observed a single time. Separate alpha and beta amplification began at the second PCR step. Sequential positive selection took CD4 T cells first, then CD8 T cells. The TCR comes from a human donor in good health. Sequencing input: naive CD4+ T cells from blood.

The CDR3 DNA sequence: TGTGCCAGCTCACCTCATTCGGGCGTGGACACTGAAGCTTTCTTT. Translating it yields CASSPHSGVDTEAFF. The chain is built from TRBV18 and TRBJ1-1; D not resolved. Germline values: CDR1 KGHSH, CDR2 LQKENI. The CDR3 has 15 amino acids. The V end was cut by 3 bases, the J end by 3 bases, with 14 bases between.